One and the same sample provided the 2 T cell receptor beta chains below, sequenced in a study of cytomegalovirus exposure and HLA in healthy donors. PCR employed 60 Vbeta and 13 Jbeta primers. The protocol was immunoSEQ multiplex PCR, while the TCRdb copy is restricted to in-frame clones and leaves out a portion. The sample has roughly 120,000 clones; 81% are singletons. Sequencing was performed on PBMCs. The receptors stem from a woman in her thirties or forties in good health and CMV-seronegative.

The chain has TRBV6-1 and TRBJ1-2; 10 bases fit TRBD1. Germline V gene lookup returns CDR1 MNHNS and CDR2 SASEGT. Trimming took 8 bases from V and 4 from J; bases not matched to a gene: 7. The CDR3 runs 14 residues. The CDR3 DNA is TGTGCCAGCCGGGACAGGGGTTTGATCTATGGCTACACCTTC. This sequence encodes CASRDRGLIYGYTF.

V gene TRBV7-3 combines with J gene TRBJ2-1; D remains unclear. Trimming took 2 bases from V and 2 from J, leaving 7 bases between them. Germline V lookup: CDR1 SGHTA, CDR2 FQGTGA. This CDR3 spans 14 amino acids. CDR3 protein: CASSLARTYNEQFF. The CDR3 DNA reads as TGTGCCAGCAGCTTAGCGAGAACCTACAATGAGCAGTTCTTC.